The clone carrying this T cell receptor (beta chain) was counted only a few times. Antigen specificity is unknown. The data derive from a study of cytomegalovirus exposure and HLA in healthy donors. Whole-study findings and limits: Differences between HLA loci emerged in a later analysis of TCR association rates, with DRB1 most and HLA-C fewest.

V was trimmed by 3 bases and J by 3 bases, leaving 11 bases between them. The germline V gene has CDR1 SEHNR and CDR2 FQNEAQ (reference sequence). CDR3 length: 14 amino acids. The PCR contained 60 Vbeta and 13 Jbeta primers. Some clones are missing from TCRdb's copy, which holds only in-frame ones; the method was immunoSEQ multiplex PCR. The table includes under 250,000 clones, over 60% detected once. This clonotype was obtained from a man between 18 and 35 years old in good health and CMV-seronegative. The chain is built from TRBV7-9 and TRBJ1-1, with D unclear. The material sequenced was PBMCs. CDR3 nucleotide sequence: TGTGCCAGCAGCTTTCACCTCGGGGACACTGAAGCTTTCTTT. Its protein is CASSFHLGDTEAFF.